This is a list of T cell receptor beta chains from one sample in a study of T cell responses to AZD1222 COVID-19 vaccine. Assay: immunoSEQ multiplex PCR; the TCRdb copy retains only in-frame clones and omits some. The sample consists of about 56,000 clones, approximately 83% of them appearing once. The sample here was peripheral blood, taken on day 0 of AZD1222 vaccination. Receptors were obtained from an adult in good health. Each CDR3 is given with its conserved first and last residue. The order of the fields is clone size, J gene, D gene, V gene, CDR3 DNA, CDR3 protein. A D gene is named only where the DNA matches it firmly. Some rows have no size entry. The others give once, few or many, or a class for an expanded clone.

size: -
J: TRBJ1-6
D: -
V: TRBV19
DNA: TGTGCCAGTTCCCGGGCCCTGGGATCACCCCTCCACTTT
CDR3: CASSRALGSPLHF

size: -
J: TRBJ1-2
D: -
V: TRBV24-1
DNA: TGTGCCACCAGAGGTGAACAGGTTTACGATGGCTACACCTTC
CDR3: CATRGEQVYDGYTF

size: -
J: TRBJ1-5
D: -
V: TRBV7-9
DNA: TGTGCCAGCAGCTTAACTGATCAGCCCCAGCATTTT
CDR3: CASSLTDQPQHF

size: -
J: TRBJ1-5
D: TRBD1
V: TRBV6-5
DNA: TGTGCCAGCAGGCGGACAGGGGATAGCAATCAGCCCCAGCATTTT
CDR3: CASRRTGDSNQPQHF

size: -
J: TRBJ1-5
D: -
V: TRBV10-2
DNA: TGCGCCAGCAGTGAGTCCGGAGGGGCGAGCAATCAGCCCCAGCATTTT
CDR3: CASSESGGASNQPQHF

size: -
J: TRBJ2-7
D: TRBD1
V: TRBV5-5
DNA: TGTGCCAGCAGCTTGGCTGGGACAGGAACCTACGAGCAGTACTTC
CDR3: CASSLAGTGTYEQYF

size: -
J: TRBJ2-7
D: TRBD1
V: TRBV19
DNA: TGTGCCAGTAGTATATCAGCGACAGGGAACTCCTACGAGCAGTACTTC
CDR3: CASSISATGNSYEQYF

size: -
J: TRBJ1-2
D: -
V: TRBV21-1
DNA: TGTGCCAGCAGCAACCCCAGGGGTAACTATGGCTACACCTTC
CDR3: CASSNPRGNYGYTF

size: -
J: TRBJ1-2
D: -
V: TRBV2
DNA: TGTGCCAGCAGTGATGAGGGGGACTATGGCTACACCTTC
CDR3: CASSDEGDYGYTF

size: -
J: TRBJ2-7
D: TRBD2
V: TRBV14
DNA: TGTGCCAGCAGCCCACGGGGGGGCTACGAGCAGTACTTC
CDR3: CASSPRGGYEQYF

size: -
J: TRBJ2-1
D: -
V: TRBV19
DNA: TGTGCCAGTAGTATAGTAGCCGATGAGCAGTTCTTC
CDR3: CASSIVADEQFF

size: -
J: TRBJ1-6
D: -
V: TRBV5-4
DNA: TGTGCCAGCAGCCCAGACCGGTCTAGTAATTCACCCCTCCACTTT
CDR3: CASSPDRSSNSPLHF

size: -
J: TRBJ2-7
D: TRBD1
V: TRBV10-3
DNA: TGTGCCATCAGGGAAGTGAGACAGGGACACTACGAGCAGTACTTC
CDR3: CAIREVRQGHYEQYF

size: -
J: TRBJ2-7
D: -
V: TRBV7-9
DNA: TGTGCCAGCAGCTTAGAAATGAGAGTTGACGAGCAGTACTTC
CDR3: CASSLEMRVDEQYF

size: -
J: TRBJ2-2
D: TRBD2
V: TRBV12-3/TRBV12-4
DNA: TGTGCCAGCACCGTAGCGGGGAGCGGGGAGCTGTTTTTT
CDR3: CASTVAGSGELFF

size: -
J: TRBJ2-1
D: -
V: TRBV7-3
DNA: TGTGCCAGCAGCCAAACTCCATTCTCCTACAATGAGCAGTTCTTC
CDR3: CASSQTPFSYNEQFF

size: -
J: TRBJ1-1
D: -
V: TRBV14
DNA: TGTGCCAGCAGCCAAGCCCGAGGGAGGGGGTCCGAAGCTTTCTTT
CDR3: CASSQARGRGSEAFF

size: -
J: TRBJ1-5
D: -
V: TRBV19
DNA: TGTGCCAGTAGTGGACGCAGGGGTAATAGCAATCAGCCCCAGCATTTT
CDR3: CASSGRRGNSNQPQHF

size: -
J: TRBJ1-1
D: -
V: TRBV5-5
DNA: TGTGCCAGCAGCTTGGAGTCGGGTGAGGGAGGCACTGAAGCTTTCTTT
CDR3: CASSLESGEGGTEAFF

size: -
J: TRBJ2-7
D: -
V: TRBV11-2
DNA: TGTGCCAGCAGCTTAGATCGGTCAGTAACCTACGAGCAGTACTTC
CDR3: CASSLDRSVTYEQYF

size: -
J: TRBJ1-3
D: TRBD1
V: TRBV4-2
DNA: TGTGCCAGCAGCCAAGATGCAGGGGGTAGCGGGGACACCATATATTTT
CDR3: CASSQDAGGSGDTIYF

size: -
J: TRBJ1-5
D: -
V: TRBV5-1
DNA: TGCGCCAGCAGCTTTCTACAGGGCGGTCAGCCCCAGCATTTT
CDR3: CASSFLQGGQPQHF

size: -
J: TRBJ2-1
D: TRBD2
V: TRBV4-1
DNA: TGCGCCAGCAGCACCGGTCTAGCGGCTGGCTACAATGAGCAGTTCTTC
CDR3: CASSTGLAAGYNEQFF

size: -
J: TRBJ2-1
D: -
V: TRBV2
DNA: TGTGCCAGCGTAGCGAGCTCCTACAATGAGCAGTTCTTC
CDR3: CASVASSYNEQFF

size: once
J: TRBJ2-5
D: TRBD1
V: TRBV6-5
DNA: TGTGCCAGCAGTAGGGACAGGGGGGGAGAGACCCAGTACTTC
CDR3: CASSRDRGGETQYF

size: -
J: TRBJ2-7
D: -
V: TRBV2
DNA: TGTGCCAGCAGGGCCCTCGGGGTATACGAGCAGTACTTC
CDR3: CASRALGVYEQYF

size: -
J: TRBJ2-7
D: -
V: TRBV3-1/TRBV3-2
DNA: TGTGCCAGCAGCCAACGGGTCTACGAGCAGTACTTC
CDR3: CASSQRVYEQYF

size: -
J: TRBJ2-7
D: -
V: TRBV28
DNA: TGTGCCAGCAGTTTTTTGTACGAGCAGTACTTC
CDR3: CASSFLYEQYF

size: once
J: TRBJ1-5
D: -
V: TRBV3-1/TRBV3-2
DNA: TGTGCCAGCAGCCAAGATATGTCAGGTAATCAGCCCCAGCATTTT
CDR3: CASSQDMSGNQPQHF

size: -
J: TRBJ1-1
D: -
V: TRBV28
DNA: TGTGCCAGCAGTTTTGGGGGCACCGGGACATCCCCCGAAGCTTTCTTT
CDR3: CASSFGGTGTSPEAFF

size: -
J: TRBJ1-1
D: -
V: TRBV28
DNA: TGTGCCAGCAGTGGCGTCATGAACACTGAAGCTTTCTTT
CDR3: CASSGVMNTEAFF

size: -
J: TRBJ1-5
D: -
V: TRBV6-5
DNA: TGTGCCACCCTTGTACAGCAGAATCAGCCCCAGCATTTT
CDR3: CATLVQQNQPQHF

size: -
J: TRBJ1-1
D: -
V: TRBV3-1/TRBV3-2
DNA: TGTGCCAGCAGCCAAGGAGGGAGCACTGAAGCTTTCTTT
CDR3: CASSQGGSTEAFF

size: -
J: TRBJ1-2
D: -
V: TRBV3-1/TRBV3-2
DNA: TGTGCCAGCAGCCAAGATCGAGGTTTTCGTGGCTACACCTTC
CDR3: CASSQDRGFRGYTF

size: -
J: TRBJ1-5
D: -
V: TRBV25-1
DNA: TGTGCCAGCAGTGTCGGGGTTCATCAGCCCCAGCATTTT
CDR3: CASSVGVHQPQHF

size: -
J: TRBJ2-7
D: -
V: TRBV7-8
DNA: TGTGCCAGCACCCCCCCTTGGGGCGCCGGCTCCTACGAGCAGTACTTC
CDR3: CASTPPWGAGSYEQYF

size: once
J: TRBJ1-5
D: TRBD1
V: TRBV18
DNA: TGTGCCAGCGTCCGGGACAGAGTTAGCAATCAGCCCCAGCATTTT
CDR3: CASVRDRVSNQPQHF

size: -
J: TRBJ1-6
D: -
V: TRBV11-2
DNA: TGTGCCAGCAGCCCCGACCTAGCCCGGGGGACTAATTCACCCCTCCACTTT
CDR3: CASSPDLARGTNSPLHF

size: -
J: TRBJ1-2
D: TRBD1
V: TRBV5-6
DNA: TGTGCCAGCAGCTTGCACCCGACAGGGCCAGTCTATGGCTACACCTTC
CDR3: CASSLHPTGPVYGYTF

size: -
J: TRBJ1-2
D: TRBD1
V: TRBV5-4
DNA: TGTGCCAGCAGCGCCAGGGGGCCCTATGGCTACACCTTC
CDR3: CASSARGPYGYTF

size: -
J: TRBJ1-3
D: -
V: TRBV11-2
DNA: TGTGCCAGCAGTCTCCGGACGTCGCTATCGAACACCATATATTTT
CDR3: CASSLRTSLSNTIYF

size: -
J: TRBJ2-7
D: -
V: TRBV9
DNA: TGTGCCAGCAGCTTGGACGACCGGGACCCATTCTCCTACGAGCAGTACTTC
CDR3: CASSLDDRDPFSYEQYF

size: -
J: TRBJ2-7
D: TRBD2
V: TRBV5-4
DNA: TGTGCCAGCAGCTTGGATGGGGGGGGATCACCCTACGAGCAGTACTTC
CDR3: CASSLDGGGSPYEQYF

size: -
J: TRBJ1-4
D: TRBD1
V: TRBV5-1
DNA: TGCGCCAGCAGCGCTGCGCCCGGGACAGGGAACGAAAAACTGTTTTTT
CDR3: CASSAAPGTGNEKLFF

size: -
J: TRBJ1-2
D: TRBD1
V: TRBV28
DNA: TGTGCCAGCAGTTTATGGGACAGGGGAACCTATGGCTACACCTTC
CDR3: CASSLWDRGTYGYTF